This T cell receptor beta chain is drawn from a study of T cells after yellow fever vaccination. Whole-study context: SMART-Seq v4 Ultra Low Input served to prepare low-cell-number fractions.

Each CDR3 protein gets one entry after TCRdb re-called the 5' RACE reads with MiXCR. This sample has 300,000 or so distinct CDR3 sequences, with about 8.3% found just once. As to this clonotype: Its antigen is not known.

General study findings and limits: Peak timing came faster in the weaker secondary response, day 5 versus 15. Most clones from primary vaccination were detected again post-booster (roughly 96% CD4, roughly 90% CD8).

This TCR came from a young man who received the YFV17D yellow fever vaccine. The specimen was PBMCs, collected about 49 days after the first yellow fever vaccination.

CDR3 coding DNA: TGTGCCAGCAGTTATGCCAGGGAGGACACTGAAGCTTTCTTT. Translating it yields CASSYAREDTEAFF. The V gene is TRBV6-2 or TRBV6-3, the J gene TRBJ1-1; D perhaps matches TRBD1 (5 bases). CDR1 is MNHEY and CDR2 is SVGEGT in the germline V gene. Trimming took 3 bases from V and 3 from J, leaving 11 bases between them. The CDR3 has 14 amino acids.